Listed below are T cell receptor beta chains from one sample, sequenced in a study of PD-1 blockade in mismatch repair-deficient tumors. Sequenced by immunoSEQ multiplex PCR; TCRdb stores in-frame clones only, minus some. The repertoire has some 19,000 clones, over 75% of them found once; the top ten carry approximately 1.5%. The source material was PBMCs, sampled 52 weeks after starting pembrolizumab. The source of these receptors is an adult with mismatch repair-deficient cancer. Each CDR3 is given with its conserved first and last residue. D genes are given only for firm matches. Clone size, where shown, is once, few, many, or a class for clones that have expanded.

TRBD1	15	TRBV5-1	TRBJ1-2	once	TGCGCCAGCAGCTTGGACAGGGGGCAAGATTATGGCTACACCTTC	CASSLDRGQDYGYTF
-	14	TRBV6-5	TRBJ1-3	-	TGTGCCAGCCACCGAGGGGGATCTGGAAACACCATATATTTT	CASHRGGSGNTIYF
TRBD2	17	TRBV30	TRBJ2-1	-	TGTGCCTGGAGCCCCCTTAGCGGGCTTATCGAGAACCGAAAGCAGTTCTTC	CAWSPLSGLIENRKQFF
TRBD2	15	TRBV29-1	TRBJ2-2	-	TGCAGCGTTGCGAGGTCTAGCGGGAACACCGGGGAGCTGTTTTTT	CSVARSSGNTGELFF
-	14	TRBV5-1	TRBJ2-2	-	TGCGCCAGCAGCGAGGGACTTACTACCGGGGAGCTGTTTTTT	CASSEGLTTGELFF
TRBD1	13	TRBV6-5	TRBJ1-1	once	TGTGCCAGCCTACAGGGGGCAGGGACTGAAGCTTTCTTT	CASLQGAGTEAFF
-	12	TRBV2	TRBJ1-1	-	TGTGCCAACGTGACTGGGAACACTGAAGCTTTCTTT	CANVTGNTEAFF
-	13	TRBV6-4	TRBJ1-1	once	TGTGCCAGCAGTGTACAGGCGAACACTGAAGCTTTCTTT	CASSVQANTEAFF
-	17	TRBV28	TRBJ1-1	-	TGTGCCAGCAGTTTATCTGGCGGGCAGAGAAAGAACACTGAAGCTTTCTTT	CASSLSGGQRKNTEAFF
TRBD1	14	TRBV7-9	TRBJ1-6	few	TGTGCCAGCAGCCCGGGACAGGGGGTCTCACCCCTCCACTTT	CASSPGQGVSPLHF
-	13	TRBV28	TRBJ2-2	once	TGTGCCAGCATGGGCAGGCAGGCCGGGGAGCTGTTTTTT	CASMGRQAGELFF
-	13	TRBV15	TRBJ2-5	-	TGTGCCACCAGCAGGTCTAGCGCTGAGACCCAGTACTTC	CATSRSSAETQYF
-	16	TRBV5-4	TRBJ1-4	-	TGTGCCAGCAGCCCTGGTCCAGGGGAGACTAATGAAAAACTGTTTTTT	CASSPGPGETNEKLFF
-	14	TRBV11-3	TRBJ2-7	-	TGTGCCAGCAGCGGGGCCGGGTGGGGCTACGAGCAGTACTTC	CASSGAGWGYEQYF
TRBD1	16	TRBV27	TRBJ2-6	once	TGTGCCAGCAGTCCCGGGACAGGGTCTGGGGCCAACGTCCTGACTTTC	CASSPGTGSGANVLTF
-	11	TRBV2	TRBJ2-7	-	TGTGCCAGCACCAGGGTACTGGTGCAGTACTTC	CASTRVLVQYF
TRBD2	15	TRBV5-4	TRBJ2-1	-	TGTGCCAGCAGCTGGGGACTAGGGGGGGACAATGAGCAGTTCTTC	CASSWGLGGDNEQFF
TRBD2	14	TRBV10-1	TRBJ2-5	-	TGCGCCAGCAGTGAGTCGACGGGGGGGGAGACCCAGTACTTC	CASSESTGGETQYF
-	15	TRBV5-5	TRBJ2-7	few	TGTGCCAGCAGCTTCCCCCCGTCAGGGGCCTACGAGCAGTACTTC	CASSFPPSGAYEQYF
-	14	TRBV27	TRBJ2-3	-	TGTGCCAGCAGTTTAGCGACAAACACAGATACGCAGTATTTT	CASSLATNTDTQYF
-	14	TRBV18	TRBJ2-7	few	TGTGCCAGCTCACCACTAGCATCAGAGTACGAGCAGTACTTC	CASSPLASEYEQYF
TRBD1	14	TRBV5-5	TRBJ1-2	-	TGTGCCAGCAGCGTAAGGGACAGGGGGCTTGGCTACACCTTC	CASSVRDRGLGYTF
-	13	TRBV29-1	TRBJ1-2	-	TGCAGCGCTCCCTACAGGGTTGGCTTCGGCTACACCTTC	CSAPYRVGFGYTF
-	14	TRBV19	TRBJ1-2	-	TGTGCCAGTAGTGAGGGCAATTGGAACTATGGCTACACCTTC	CASSEGNWNYGYTF
TRBD1	16	TRBV28	TRBJ1-5	-	TGTGCCAGCAGTTTCCTTCAGGGGGGAAGCAATCAGCCCCAGCATTTT	CASSFLQGGSNQPQHF
TRBD2	14	TRBV5-1	TRBJ2-1	-	TGCGCCAGCAGCTTCGCTAGCGGGGGTAATGAGCAGTTCTTC	CASSFASGGNEQFF
-	14	TRBV5-4	TRBJ2-3	-	TGTGCCAGCAGCTTGGATCAGGGTACAGATACGCAGTATTTT	CASSLDQGTDTQYF
TRBD1	17	TRBV7-6	TRBJ1-4	once	TGTGCCAGCAGCTTAGCCACCCCGGGCAGGGGGCCTGAAAAACTGTTTTTT	CASSLATPGRGPEKLFF
TRBD1	14	TRBV7-2	TRBJ1-3	few	TGTGCCAGCAGCCGGGACAGGGCTGGAAACACCATATATTTT	CASSRDRAGNTIYF
-	11	TRBV25-1	TRBJ1-4	once	TGTGCCAGCAGTCCGGGTGAAAAACTGTTTTTT	CASSPGEKLFF
-	14	TRBV7-9	TRBJ1-2	-	TGTGCCAGCAGCTTACCAGGGGTGAACTATGGCTACACCTTC	CASSLPGVNYGYTF
TRBD2	14	TRBV19	TRBJ2-1	once	TGTGCCAGTAGCTTACTAGCGGGATACAATGAGCAGTTCTTC	CASSLLAGYNEQFF
TRBD1	15	TRBV27	TRBJ1-2	-	TGTGCCAGCAGTTCCCGGTCGACAGGGAACTATGGCTACACCTTC	CASSSRSTGNYGYTF
TRBD1	17	TRBV7-2	TRBJ1-4	-	TGTGCCAGCAGCCCCCGACAGGGGGCGCTTTCTAATGAAAAACTGTTTTTT	CASSPRQGALSNEKLFF
-	14	TRBV19	TRBJ2-7	-	TGTGCCAGTAGCGCCACGGGATTTAGGACCGAGCAGTACTTC	CASSATGFRTEQYF
TRBD2	21	TRBV6-1	TRBJ2-1	-	TGTGCCAGCAGTGAAGCGCAGAGACTAGCGGGAAAACTGAGCTCCTACAATGAGCAGTTCTTC	CASSEAQRLAGKLSSYNEQFF
-	15	TRBV6-5	TRBJ2-7	few	TGTGCCAGCAGTTACTCGGGGCGGTCGTCCTACGAGCAGTACTTC	CASSYSGRSSYEQYF
TRBD1	14	TRBV27	TRBJ1-5	-	TGTGCCAAAAAGACAGGGACTGGCAATCAGCCCCAGCATTTT	CAKKTGTGNQPQHF
-	14	TRBV6-1	TRBJ2-1	-	TGTGCCAGCAGGGGCGGGATCTACTACAATGAGCAGTTCTTC	CASRGGIYYNEQFF
TRBD2	16	TRBV5-8	TRBJ2-3	-	TGTGCCAGCAGCCTGGGACTAGCGAAGAGCACAGATACGCAGTATTTT	CASSLGLAKSTDTQYF
TRBD1	14	TRBV5-6	TRBJ1-4	-	TGTGCCAGCAGCGCCCGGGACAGGGTTGAAAAACTGTTTTTT	CASSARDRVEKLFF
-	15	TRBV6-1	TRBJ1-1	-	TGTGCCAGCAGAAATGTACAGGGTTCAGGCACTGAAGCTTTCTTT	CASRNVQGSGTEAFF